The rows below give T cell receptor beta chains drawn from one sample of a study of shared clonotypes between healthy human individuals. Assay used: immunoSEQ multiplex PCR; TCRdb lists only in-frame clones, some missing. In the table there are millions of clones, roughly 95% of which are singletons. Sequencing input: naive CD8+ T cells sorted from blood. The source of these receptors is a man aged 18-30 years in good health. Each CDR3 is given with its conserved first and last residue. Each record gives: J gene, clone size, V gene, D gene, CDR3 DNA, CDR3 protein. A D gene is named only where the DNA matches it firmly. A clone size is listed for some rows: how often the clone was seen (once, few, many), or a class if it is expanded.

j_gene: TRBJ2-7; abundance: NA; v_gene: TRBV7-9; d_gene: NA; CDR3nt: TGTGCCAGCAGCTTAGCCCAGACAGTTCTATACGAGCAGTACTTC; CDR3aa: CASSLAQTVLYEQYF
j_gene: TRBJ2-2; abundance: NA; v_gene: TRBV7-9; d_gene: NA; CDR3nt: TGTGCCAGCAGCCCATCAGGGCAGGAGTCCGGGGAGCTGTTTTTT; CDR3aa: CASSPSGQESGELFF
j_gene: TRBJ2-1; abundance: NA; v_gene: TRBV5-1; d_gene: NA; CDR3nt: TGCGCCAGCAGCTTGGTGGGTTACAATGAGCAGTTCTTC; CDR3aa: CASSLVGYNEQFF
j_gene: TRBJ2-1; abundance: NA; v_gene: TRBV4-3; d_gene: TRBD2; CDR3nt: TGCGCCAGCAGCCAAGATTGGAGGACTAGCGCAGACAATGAGCAGTTCTTC; CDR3aa: CASSQDWRTSADNEQFF
j_gene: TRBJ1-5; abundance: NA; v_gene: TRBV4-1; d_gene: NA; CDR3nt: TGCGCCAGCAGCCAAGATCCGGGCAGGGATAATCAGCCCCAGCATTTT; CDR3aa: CASSQDPGRDNQPQHF
j_gene: TRBJ1-2; abundance: NA; v_gene: TRBV5-1; d_gene: NA; CDR3nt: TGCGCCAGCAGCTTAAGGTCTGGATGGGATGGCTACACCTTC; CDR3aa: CASSLRSGWDGYTF
j_gene: TRBJ2-7; abundance: NA; v_gene: TRBV29-1; d_gene: TRBD1; CDR3nt: TGCAGCGTTGAAGATGGGACAGGGAACTACGAGCAGTACTTC; CDR3aa: CSVEDGTGNYEQYF
j_gene: TRBJ2-7; abundance: NA; v_gene: TRBV7-9; d_gene: NA; CDR3nt: TGTGCCAGCAGCCCAACAGGGCTTTCCTACGAGCAGTACTTC; CDR3aa: CASSPTGLSYEQYF
j_gene: TRBJ1-1; abundance: NA; v_gene: TRBV6-5; d_gene: NA; CDR3nt: TGTGCCAGCAGTTACTCCGTAGGACAAAGGAACACTGAAGCTTTCTTT; CDR3aa: CASSYSVGQRNTEAFF
j_gene: TRBJ2-7; abundance: NA; v_gene: TRBV5-5; d_gene: TRBD1; CDR3nt: TGTGCCAGCAGCTTGTTTGGGACAGAGTTGTACGAGCAGTACTTC; CDR3aa: CASSLFGTELYEQYF
j_gene: TRBJ2-7; abundance: NA; v_gene: TRBV19; d_gene: TRBD1; CDR3nt: TGTGCCAGTAGTATGACGCGACAGGGGGCCTACGAGCAGTACTTC; CDR3aa: CASSMTRQGAYEQYF
j_gene: TRBJ1-6; abundance: NA; v_gene: TRBV5-1; d_gene: TRBD1; CDR3nt: TGCGCCAGCAGCCCAGGGACAGGGGGTAATTCACCCCTCCACTTT; CDR3aa: CASSPGTGGNSPLHF
j_gene: TRBJ2-3; abundance: NA; v_gene: TRBV27; d_gene: TRBD2; CDR3nt: TGTGCCAGCAGTTTAATTGCGGGGGGAGATACGCAGTATTTT; CDR3aa: CASSLIAGGDTQYF
j_gene: TRBJ2-1; abundance: NA; v_gene: TRBV28; d_gene: TRBD2; CDR3nt: TGTGCCAGCAGTTTAACCCTAGCGGGGGGGCTTTACAATGAGCAGTTCTTC; CDR3aa: CASSLTLAGGLYNEQFF
j_gene: TRBJ1-5; abundance: NA; v_gene: TRBV6-1; d_gene: NA; CDR3nt: TGTGCCAGCAGTGAATGGGGGGAAGATAGCAATCAGCCCCAGCATTTT; CDR3aa: CASSEWGEDSNQPQHF
j_gene: TRBJ1-1; abundance: NA; v_gene: TRBV7-9; d_gene: NA; CDR3nt: TGTGCCAGCAGCTTAGGGGGCGGCACTGAAGCTTTCTTT; CDR3aa: CASSLGGGTEAFF
j_gene: TRBJ2-1; abundance: NA; v_gene: TRBV4-3; d_gene: NA; CDR3nt: TGCGCCAGCAGCCATTTGACTAGTTACAATGAGCAGTTCTTC; CDR3aa: CASSHLTSYNEQFF
j_gene: TRBJ1-5; abundance: NA; v_gene: TRBV28; d_gene: NA; CDR3nt: TGTGCCAGCAGTTTATCTGGGGGGGACCCTAGCAATCAGCCCCAGCATTTT; CDR3aa: CASSLSGGDPSNQPQHF
j_gene: TRBJ1-2; abundance: NA; v_gene: TRBV6-6; d_gene: NA; CDR3nt: TGTGCCAGCACTCCCTGGGGGGATTATGGCTACACCTTC; CDR3aa: CASTPWGDYGYTF
j_gene: TRBJ1-2; abundance: NA; v_gene: TRBV2; d_gene: TRBD1; CDR3nt: TGTGCCAGCAATCGGGACAGGGGAGATGGCTACACCTTC; CDR3aa: CASNRDRGDGYTF
j_gene: TRBJ1-3; abundance: NA; v_gene: TRBV5-8; d_gene: NA; CDR3nt: TGTGCCAGCAGCTTGAGTCGGGGATCTGGAAACACCATATATTTT; CDR3aa: CASSLSRGSGNTIYF
j_gene: TRBJ1-4; abundance: NA; v_gene: TRBV7-8; d_gene: NA; CDR3nt: TGTGCCAGCAGCTTAGGAGGGAAGGATGAAAAACTGTTTTTT; CDR3aa: CASSLGGKDEKLFF
j_gene: TRBJ1-2; abundance: NA; v_gene: TRBV4-1; d_gene: NA; CDR3nt: TGCGCCAGCAGCCAACCAGGGGAAAGTCCCTATGGCTACACCTTC; CDR3aa: CASSQPGESPYGYTF
j_gene: TRBJ1-2; abundance: once; v_gene: TRBV21-1; d_gene: NA; CDR3nt: TGTGCCAGCAGCAAACCGGGACAGCTTTATGGCTACACCTTC; CDR3aa: CASSKPGQLYGYTF
j_gene: TRBJ2-1; abundance: NA; v_gene: TRBV10-3; d_gene: NA; CDR3nt: TGTGCCATCAGTGTGGGCGGTTCCTACAATGAGCAGTTCTTC; CDR3aa: CAISVGGSYNEQFF
j_gene: TRBJ1-5; abundance: NA; v_gene: TRBV28; d_gene: NA; CDR3nt: TGTGCCAGCAGTGGGCAAAGGGAAGGAGATCAGCCCCAGCATTTT; CDR3aa: CASSGQREGDQPQHF
j_gene: TRBJ2-7; abundance: NA; v_gene: TRBV7-9; d_gene: NA; CDR3nt: TGTGCCAGCAGCTTAGGGGGTCTTGCCTACGAGCAGTACTTC; CDR3aa: CASSLGGLAYEQYF
j_gene: TRBJ2-7; abundance: NA; v_gene: TRBV27; d_gene: TRBD2; CDR3nt: TGTGCCAGCAGCTCTACTAGCGGGAGTTACGAGCAGTACTTC; CDR3aa: CASSSTSGSYEQYF
j_gene: TRBJ2-7; abundance: NA; v_gene: TRBV27; d_gene: NA; CDR3nt: TGTGCCAGCAGTACCACAATTCCCTCCTACGAGCAGTACTTC; CDR3aa: CASSTTIPSYEQYF
j_gene: TRBJ2-7; abundance: NA; v_gene: TRBV27; d_gene: TRBD1; CDR3nt: TGTGCCAGCAGTTCACCGGGACAGGGGGCATTGAGCTCCTACGAGCAGTACTTC; CDR3aa: CASSSPGQGALSSYEQYF
j_gene: TRBJ2-5; abundance: NA; v_gene: TRBV4-1; d_gene: TRBD2; CDR3nt: TGCGCCAGCAGTGGAGGGGCGGGAGGAACACAAGAGACCCAGTACTTC; CDR3aa: CASSGGAGGTQETQYF
j_gene: TRBJ1-1; abundance: NA; v_gene: TRBV9; d_gene: TRBD1; CDR3nt: TGTGCCAGCAGCGCGCAGGGGGCGAACACTGAAGCTTTCTTT; CDR3aa: CASSAQGANTEAFF
j_gene: TRBJ2-3; abundance: NA; v_gene: TRBV9; d_gene: NA; CDR3nt: TGTGCCAGCAGCGAGGGCCTTAAGAAAGATACGCAGTATTTT; CDR3aa: CASSEGLKKDTQYF
j_gene: TRBJ1-5; abundance: NA; v_gene: TRBV6-5; d_gene: NA; CDR3nt: TGTGCCAGCAGTTACTCCCACTTGGGCAATCAGCCCCAGCATTTT; CDR3aa: CASSYSHLGNQPQHF
j_gene: TRBJ2-7; abundance: NA; v_gene: TRBV11-2; d_gene: TRBD2; CDR3nt: TGTGCCAGCAGGTCGACTAGCGGGTCCTACGAGCAGTACTTC; CDR3aa: CASRSTSGSYEQYF
j_gene: TRBJ1-2; abundance: NA; v_gene: TRBV5-6; d_gene: NA; CDR3nt: TGTGCCAGCAGCTTGGCCGAGAACTATGGCTACACCTTC; CDR3aa: CASSLAENYGYTF
j_gene: TRBJ2-4; abundance: NA; v_gene: TRBV28; d_gene: TRBD2; CDR3nt: TGTGCCAGCAGTTTCACAGCGGGAGGGCAAAACATTCAGTACTTC; CDR3aa: CASSFTAGGQNIQYF